The clone carrying this TCR beta chain came up many times. Time point here: sample taken at primary tumor resection. The study sequenced unsorted whole RNA from tumor, nontumor lung or frozen PBMC. TCRdb reprocessed the 5' RACE reads via MiXCR and lists one record per CDR3 protein. The sample contains tens of thousands of distinct CDR3 sequences, approximately 3.1% of which appear only once. The CDR3 runs 15 residues. The V and J ends lost 3 bases and 1 base respectively, with 10 bases between them. Germline V gives CDR1 MNHEY, CDR2 SVGAGI. These data originate in a study of spatial heterogeneity in lung cancer. The overall study: Sequencing consistently turned up more beta-chain sequences than alpha-chain sequences. The study observed each unique TCR and UMI combination more than ten times on average in raw reads.

The sequence derives from a male donor with early-stage non-small cell lung cancer. The material sequenced was normal lung tissue next to the tumor, taken at surgery. V is TRBV6-5 and J is TRBJ2-1; D may be TRBD2 (5 bases). The CDR3: CASSYDRDSYNEQFF. The CDR3 region has the DNA TGTGCCAGCAGTTATGACCGGGATTCCTACAATGAGCAGTTCTTC.